Presented here are 28 T cell receptor beta chains from one specimen sequenced in a study of Ad26.COV2.S vaccination and SARS-CoV-2 variants. Assay used: immunoSEQ multiplex PCR; TCRdb lists only in-frame clones, some missing. The table shows approximately 480,000 clones, with 70% to 90% occurring only once. Treatment indicated: roughly 20 received Ad26.COV2.S at low or high dose, single or two shots; 5 received placebo; per-sample allocation not given. Following the first vaccine or placebo injection, samples were taken on day 63. The sequencing here drew on peripheral blood, taken in a trial of Ad26.COV2.S vaccine versus placebo. Every receptor here comes from a person between 18 and 60 years old who received the Ad26.COV2.S COVID-19 vaccine or a placebo.

The V gene is TRBV19, the J gene TRBJ2-3; no clear D. V lost 3 bases to trimming and J lost 0 bases, with 10 bases between them. CDR1 is LNHDA and CDR2 is SQIVND in the germline V gene (reference sequence). This CDR3 has 15 amino acids. CDR3 nucleotides: TGTGCCAGTAGTATTTATCACGATAGCACAGATACGCAGTATTTT. It encodes CASSIYHDSTDTQYF.

This clone has only one observation. Other DNA sequences in this specimen translate into the identical CDR3. This rearrangement joins TRBV5-1 to TRBJ2-7; D is possibly TRBD2 (6 bases). Trimming took 0 bases from V and 2 from J, leaving 6 bases between them. In germline, CDR1 is SGHRS, CDR2 YFSETQ. This CDR3 has 13 amino acids. For the CDR3, the DNA is TGCGCCAGCAGCTTGGAGCGGGCCTACGAGCAGTACTTC. Translated: CASSLERAYEQYF.

The chain joins TRBV5-1 to TRBJ2-7; D may be TRBD1 (6 bases). The CDR3 length is 16 residues. The germline V gene encodes CDR1 SGHRS and CDR2 YFSETQ. Trimming took off 4 bases at V and 6 bases at J, with 23 bases between the two ends. The CDR3 nucleotides read TGCGCCAGCAGCCTGGTGGCAGGGGCATCAGGTCGCGAGCAGTACTTC. Encoded protein: CASSLVAGASGREQYF.

The gene calls are TRBV28 and TRBJ2-5; no definite D call. The V and J ends lost 6 bases and 5 bases respectively, with 10 bases between them. Germline values: CDR1 MDHEN, CDR2 SYDVKM. The CDR3 consists of 12 residues. CDR3 in amino acids: CASSQQSETQYF. The DNA of the CDR3 is TGTGCCAGCAGCCAACAATCGGAGACCCAGTACTTC.

V gene TRBV24-1 combines with J gene TRBJ2-3; D is undetermined. The V end lost 8 bases, the J end lost 0 bases, and 11 bases lay between the germline ends. Germline V lookup: CDR1 KGHDR, CDR2 SFDVKD. The CDR3 covers 14 residues. CDR3 loop: CATKGPASTDTQYF. In nucleotides, the CDR3 is TGTGCCACCAAAGGTCCAGCTAGCACAGATACGCAGTATTTT.

The V call is TRBV29-1, the J call TRBJ2-2; tentatively, D is TRBD1 or TRBD2 (5 bases each). Germline-derived CDR1 and CDR2 are SQVTM and ANQGSEA. The CDR3 sequence is 12 residues long. Trimming removed 7 bases at V and 6 bases at J, with 12 bases between. CDR3 loop: CSARPGPGELFF. CDR3 DNA sequence: TGCAGCGCTAGACCGGGACCCGGGGAGCTGTTTTTT.

The V call is TRBV24-1, the J call TRBJ1-5; TRBD1 is a possible D gene (6 bases). Germline V gene data show CDR1 as KGHDR and CDR2 as SFDVKD. Trimming pared 7 bases from V and 2 bases from J, leaving 14 bases between. The CDR3 sequence is 15 residues long. CDR3 protein: CATSLGGGGNQPQHF. The CDR3 DNA follows: TGTGCCACCAGCCTAGGGGGTGGCGGCAATCAGCCCCAGCATTTT.

The rearrangement joins TRBV27 to TRBJ2-3, with D perhaps matching TRBD2 (6 bases). The germline V gene encodes CDR1 MNHEY and CDR2 SMNVEV (reference sequence). The V gene lost 7 bases and the J gene lost 5 bases, with 13 bases spanning the gap. The CDR3 sequence is 13 residues long. This chain's CDR3 is CASTKPGLDTQYF. The CDR3 DNA is TGTGCCAGCACCAAACCGGGACTAGATACGCAGTATTTT.

The J gene is TRBJ1-2, the V gene TRBV28, with unresolved D. V lost 6 bases and J lost 8, with 13 bases in between. This CDR3 comprises 12 residues. Germline CDR1 reads MDHEN; CDR2 reads SYDVKM. CDR3 protein: CASRPQATGYTF. In DNA, the CDR3 is TGTGCCAGCAGGCCCCAGGCGACCGGCTACACCTTC.

The CDR3, as DNA: TGTGCCAGCAGTTTTCCATCTTTTGGGGGAGCCGGGGAGCTGTTTTTT. Its translation is CASSFPSFGGAGELFF. The chain has TRBV6-5 and TRBJ2-2; D may match TRBD1 or TRBD2 (5 bases each). Per the germline V gene, CDR1 is MNHEY and CDR2 is SVGAGI. V was pared by 4 bases and J by 6 bases, with 18 bases between. The CDR3 totals 16 residues.

V usage is TRBV5-6 and J usage is TRBJ1-4; a weak D match, TRBD1 (5 bases). V was trimmed by 1 base and J by 10 bases, leaving 17 bases between them. The CDR3 is 15 residues long. Germline V CDR1 and CDR2: SGHDT, YYEEEE. CDR3 in DNA: TGTGCCAGCAGCTTGAAGCAGGGAGCGTCCGGAAAACTGTTTTTT. Translation: CASSLKQGASGKLFF.

The chain has TRBV3-1 (or the pseudogene TRBV3-2) and TRBJ2-7; 9 bases fit TRBD2. There are 13 residues in the CDR3. Losses at the gene ends were 8 bases for V and 0 bases for J; bases not matched to a gene: 2. Germline V gives CDR1 LGHDT, CDR2 YNNKEL (reference sequence). CDR3 in amino acids: CASRAGGSYEQYF. The CDR3 nucleotides read TGTGCCAGCCGAGCGGGAGGCTCCTACGAGCAGTACTTC.

The chain employs TRBV5-6 and TRBJ2-7; D not certain. The CDR3 covers 15 residues. Trimming removed 0 bases from V and 2 bases from J, with 12 bases in between. Germline CDR1 is SGHDT and CDR2 is YYEEEE. CDR3 loop: CASSLAFGMTYEQYF. Here the CDR3 DNA reads TGTGCCAGCAGCTTGGCCTTCGGAATGACCTACGAGCAGTACTTC.

This sequence joins TRBV28 and TRBJ1-5; D remains unclear. The germline V gene encodes CDR1 MDHEN and CDR2 SYDVKM. This CDR3 is 13 amino acids long. With 5 bases removed from V and 2 bases from J, the gap between germline ends came to 7 bases. The CDR3 sequence: CASSRGRNQPQHF. The CDR3 nucleotides are TGTGCCAGCAGTCGCGGGCGCAATCAGCCCCAGCATTTT.

This chain uses TRBV7-2 with TRBJ2-7; no definite D call. From germline, CDR1 is SGHTA and CDR2 FQGNSA. The V gene lost 1 base and the J gene lost 6 bases, with 13 bases spanning the gap. The CDR3 totals 14 residues. The CDR3 spells CASSLDSRIREQYF. Here the CDR3 DNA reads TGTGCCAGCAGCTTAGATTCTAGGATTCGCGAGCAGTACTTC.

The V and J genes are TRBV6-1 and TRBJ1-5; possibly TRBD1 for D (5 bases). Germline V gene data show CDR1 as MNHNS and CDR2 as SASEGT. V lost 3 bases and J lost 3, with 15 bases in between. This CDR3 region has 16 residues. CDR3 sequence: CASSEGEGGHNQPQHF. The CDR3 bases are TGTGCCAGCAGTGAGGGGGAGGGTGGGCACAATCAGCCCCAGCATTTT.

Only a few counts were recorded for this clone. The chain is built from TRBV5-1 and TRBJ1-1; 8 nucleotides match TRBD1. Germline assignment: CDR1 SGHRS and CDR2 YFSETQ. The CDR3 has 12 residues. Losses at the gene ends were 3 bases for V and 10 bases for J; bases not matched to a gene: 5. The CDR3 spells CASSSRTGLAFF. The CDR3 DNA reads as TGCGCCAGCAGCTCCCGGACAGGGTTAGCTTTCTTT.

The chain recombines TRBV2 with TRBJ2-1; D is uncertain. Looked up from germline, CDR1 is SNHLY and CDR2 is FYNNEI. The CDR3 covers 15 residues. V shed 6 bases and J shed 0 bases, with 12 bases lying between them. The CDR3 DNA reads as TGTGCCAGCAGGCTAGACCAGGTCTCCTACAATGAGCAGTTCTTC. It is translated as CASRLDQVSYNEQFF.

CDR3 nucleotides: TGTGCCAGCAACGAGGGGTATGGGGCCAACGTCCTGACTTTC. Its translation is CASNEGYGANVLTF. The rearrangement links TRBV4-2 to TRBJ2-6, with D perhaps TRBD1 or TRBD2 (5 bases each). Per the germline V gene, CDR1 is LGHNA and CDR2 is YNFKEQ. CDR3 length: 14 amino acids. V was shortened by 7 bases and J by 3 bases, with 10 bases between the two germline ends.

The chain carries TRBV7-2 and TRBJ1-2; 7 nucleotides align to TRBD1. J lost 3 bases, V lost 1 base, and 5 bases had no gene match. Looked up from germline, CDR1 is SGHTA and CDR2 is FQGNSA. The CDR3 has 15 amino acids. CDR3 nucleotides: TGTGCCAGCAGCTTAGTAAACAGGGGCGACTATGGCTACACCTTC. It translates to CASSLVNRGDYGYTF.

This chain connects TRBV9 to TRBJ2-7; D remains ambiguous. Germline V gives CDR1 SGDLS, CDR2 YYNGEE. Trimming took off 0 bases at V and 3 bases at J, with 10 bases between the two ends. The CDR3 totals 14 residues. The CDR3 reads CASSVGFASYEQYF. The CDR3 coding sequence is TGTGCCAGCAGCGTAGGCTTTGCGAGCTACGAGCAGTACTTC.

This chain connects TRBV20-1 to TRBJ2-3; 9 bases fit TRBD2. Looked up from germline, CDR1 is DFQATT and CDR2 is SNEGSKA (reference sequence). Trimming cost V 3 bases and J 6 bases; bases outside gene matches: 7. The CDR3 covers 14 residues. For the CDR3, the DNA is TGCAGTGCTAGTGTTAGCGGGAGTACGGATACGCAGTATTTT. This codes for CSASVSGSTDTQYF.

The V and J genes are TRBV7-9 and TRBJ2-4; D might be TRBD2 (5 bases). This CDR3 is 13 amino acids long. Germline lookup yields CDR1 SEHNR and CDR2 FQNEAQ (reference sequence). Trimming shortened V by 0 bases and J by 8 bases, and 8 bases separated the two germline ends. CDR3 nucleotide sequence: TGTGCCAGCAGCTTAGCGGGAGTTCACATTCAGTACTTC. Residues: CASSLAGVHIQYF.

The J gene is TRBJ1-5, the V gene TRBV28; D is undetermined. Trimming cost V 5 bases and J 2 bases, with 13 bases left between them. The CDR3 is 15 residues long. Germline values: CDR1 MDHEN, CDR2 SYDVKM. CDR3 nucleotide sequence: TGTGCCAGCAGTACGTACCCTGGGGGCAATCAGCCCCAGCATTTT. Protein: CASSTYPGGNQPQHF.

This chain links TRBV6-6 with TRBJ1-2; D is possibly TRBD1 (5 bases). Germline assignment: CDR1 MNHNY and CDR2 SVGAGI (reference sequence). The CDR3 has 15 residues. The V gene lost 2 bases and the J gene lost 4 bases, with 14 bases spanning the gap. The CDR3 DNA reads as TGTGCCAGCAGTTACAGACTCGACAGCGGCTATGGCTACACCTTC. It translates to CASSYRLDSGYGYTF.

The rearrangement joins TRBV27 to TRBJ1-1; D is possibly TRBD1 (6 bases). The V end lost 7 bases, the J end lost 4 bases, and 25 bases lay between the germline ends. The germline V gene has CDR1 MNHEY and CDR2 SMNVEV (reference sequence). The CDR3 sequence is 17 residues long. The CDR3 sequence is CASTSEGVNGLRTEAFF. CDR3 sequence (DNA): TGTGCCAGCACTTCAGAGGGGGTTAATGGTTTGCGCACTGAAGCTTTCTTT.

This clone was seen a few times. The chain employs TRBV3-1 (or the pseudogene TRBV3-2) and TRBJ2-5, with 7 positions matching TRBD2. Germline CDR1 and CDR2: LGHDT and YNNKEL (reference sequence). The CDR3 loop spans 19 amino acids. With V trimmed by 1 base and J by 5 bases, 19 bases remained unmatched. CDR3 nucleotide sequence: TGTGCCAGCAGCCAAGTTTGGAAAGGTGGGAGGGCCTCAAGGGAGACCCAGTACTTC. Residues: CASSQVWKGGRASRETQYF.

V usage is TRBV7-2 and J usage is TRBJ2-5, with a weak D call TRBD1 (6 bases). The CDR3 extends over 15 amino acids. From germline, CDR1 is SGHTA and CDR2 FQGNSA. V dropped 0 bases and J dropped 5 bases, with 13 bases sitting between them. This CDR3 is CASSLATGFGETQYF. The CDR3 nucleotides are TGTGCCAGCAGCTTAGCCACAGGGTTTGGGGAGACCCAGTACTTC.